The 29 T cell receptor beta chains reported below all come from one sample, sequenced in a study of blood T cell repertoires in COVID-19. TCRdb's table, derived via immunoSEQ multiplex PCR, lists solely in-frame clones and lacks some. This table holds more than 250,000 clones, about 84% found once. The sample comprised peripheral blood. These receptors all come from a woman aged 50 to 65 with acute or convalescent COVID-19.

This chain's CDR3 is CASSLGGRGGEETQYF. The DNA of the CDR3 is TGTGCCAGCAGTTTAGGGGGCCGGGGGGGAGAAGAGACCCAGTACTTC. The chain employs TRBV28 and TRBJ2-5, with 8 bases matching TRBD2. The CDR3 has 16 amino acids. The junction had 8 bases not matched to a gene; V was cut back by 2 bases and J by 3 bases. From germline, CDR1 is MDHEN and CDR2 SYDVKM. Full variable domain (outside the CDR3, taken from reference TRBV28 and TRBJ2-5): DVKVTQSSRYLVKRTGEKVFLECVQDMDHENMFWYRQDPGLGLRLIYFSYDVKMKEKGDIPEGYSVSREKKERFSLILESASTNQTSMYLCASSLGGRGGEETQYFGPGTRLLVL.

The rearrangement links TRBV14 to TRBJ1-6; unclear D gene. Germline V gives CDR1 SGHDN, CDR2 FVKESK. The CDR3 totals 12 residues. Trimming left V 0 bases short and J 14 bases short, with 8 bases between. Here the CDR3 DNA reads TGTGCCAGCAGCCAAGACCTGCGTGCCCTCCACTTT. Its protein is CASSQDLRALHF.

CDR3 bases: TGTGCCAGCAGCTTATCGGCAGCGGATACCGGGGAGCTGTTTTTT. Encoded protein: CASSLSAADTGELFF. The chain couples TRBV11-3 to TRBJ2-2; TRBD2 might be the D (5 bases). The CDR3 consists of 15 residues. Trimming removed 2 bases from V and 5 bases from J, with 12 bases in between. The germline CDR1 and CDR2 sequences are SGHNT and YENEEA. The complete variable domain, with remaining parts taken from reference TRBV11-3 and TRBJ2-2, reads EAGVVQSPRYKIIEKKQPVAFWCNPISGHNTLYWYLQNLGQGPELLIRYENEEAVDDSQLPKDRFSAERLKGVDSTLKIQPAELGDSAVYLCASSLSAADTGELFFGEGSRLTVL.

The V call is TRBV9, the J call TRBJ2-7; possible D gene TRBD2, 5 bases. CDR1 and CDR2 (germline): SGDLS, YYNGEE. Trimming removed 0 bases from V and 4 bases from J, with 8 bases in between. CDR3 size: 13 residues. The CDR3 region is CASSVGSEYEQYF. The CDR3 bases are TGTGCCAGCAGCGTAGGTAGCGAGTACGAGCAGTACTTC.

CDR3 DNA: TGTGCCAGCAGCTTGGGACAGGGGGCAGACATACAGTACTTC. Amino acids: CASSLGQGADIQYF. The chain links TRBV5-5 to TRBJ2-5; 10 bases align to TRBD1. The V gene end was trimmed by 0 bases and the J gene end by 11 bases; junction bases not matched to a gene: 7. The CDR3 extends over 14 amino acids. Looked up from germline, CDR1 is SGHKS and CDR2 is YYEKEE (reference sequence).

This CDR3 reads CASSPGNSGNTIYF. The CDR3 region has the DNA TGTGCCAGCAGCCCCGGGAACTCTGGAAACACCATATATTTT. The chain couples TRBV7-9 to TRBJ1-3; D gene unclear. The CDR3 is made up of 14 amino acids. Germline loops: CDR1 SEHNR, CDR2 FQNEAQ (reference sequence). Trimming shortened V by 5 bases and J by 0 bases, and 8 bases separated the two germline ends.

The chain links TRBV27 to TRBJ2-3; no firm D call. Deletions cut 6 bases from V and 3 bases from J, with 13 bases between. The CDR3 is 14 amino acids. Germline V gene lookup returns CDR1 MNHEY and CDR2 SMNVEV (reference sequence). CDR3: CASSSPPQTDTQYF. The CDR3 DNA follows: TGTGCCAGCAGCTCACCCCCACAAACAGATACGCAGTATTTT.

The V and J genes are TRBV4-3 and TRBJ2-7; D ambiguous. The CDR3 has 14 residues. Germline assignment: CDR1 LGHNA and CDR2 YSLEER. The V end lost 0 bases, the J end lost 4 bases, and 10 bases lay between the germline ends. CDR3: CASSQEPILYEQYF. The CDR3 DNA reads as TGCGCCAGCAGCCAAGAGCCTATCCTTTACGAGCAGTACTTC.

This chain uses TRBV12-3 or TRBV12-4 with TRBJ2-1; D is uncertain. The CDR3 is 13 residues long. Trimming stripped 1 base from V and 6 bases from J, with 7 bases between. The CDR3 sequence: CASSLVVRNEQFF. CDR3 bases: TGTGCCAGCAGTTTAGTTGTGCGCAATGAGCAGTTCTTC.

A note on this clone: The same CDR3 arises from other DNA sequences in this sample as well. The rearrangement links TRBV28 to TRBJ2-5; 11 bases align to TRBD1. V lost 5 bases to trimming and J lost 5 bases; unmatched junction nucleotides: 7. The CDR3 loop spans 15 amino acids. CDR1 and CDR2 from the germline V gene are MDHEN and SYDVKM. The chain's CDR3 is CASSPGQGGRETQYF. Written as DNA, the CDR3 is TGTGCCAGCAGTCCGGGACAGGGGGGACGGGAGACCCAGTACTTC.

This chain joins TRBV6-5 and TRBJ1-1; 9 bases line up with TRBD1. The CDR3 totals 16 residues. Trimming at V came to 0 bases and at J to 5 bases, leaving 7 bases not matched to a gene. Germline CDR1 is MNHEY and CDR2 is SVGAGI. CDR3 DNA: TGTGCCAGCAGTTACTCAGCCGGGACAGGGAGGACTGAAGCTTTCTTT. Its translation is CASSYSAGTGRTEAFF.

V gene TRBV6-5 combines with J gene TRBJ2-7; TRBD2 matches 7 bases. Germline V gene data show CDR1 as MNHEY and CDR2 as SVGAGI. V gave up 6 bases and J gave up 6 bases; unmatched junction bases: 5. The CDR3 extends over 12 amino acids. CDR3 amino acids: CASSPGTTEQYF. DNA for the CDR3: TGTGCCAGCAGCCCCGGGACTACCGAGCAGTACTTC.

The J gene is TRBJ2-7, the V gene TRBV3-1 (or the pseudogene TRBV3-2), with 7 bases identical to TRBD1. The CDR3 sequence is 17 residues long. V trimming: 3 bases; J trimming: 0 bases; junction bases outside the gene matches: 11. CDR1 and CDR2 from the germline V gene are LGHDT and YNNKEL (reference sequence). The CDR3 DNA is TGTGCCAGCAGCCACCGTCAGGGACAGCAGAGCTCCTACGAGCAGTACTTC. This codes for CASSHRQGQQSSYEQYF.

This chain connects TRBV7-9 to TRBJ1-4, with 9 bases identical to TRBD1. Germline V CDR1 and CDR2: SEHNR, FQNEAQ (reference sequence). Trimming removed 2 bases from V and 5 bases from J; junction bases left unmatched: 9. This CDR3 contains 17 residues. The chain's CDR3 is CASSLSRGTGPNEKLFF. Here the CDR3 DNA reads TGTGCCAGCAGCTTATCCAGGGGGACAGGGCCAAATGAAAAACTGTTTTTT.

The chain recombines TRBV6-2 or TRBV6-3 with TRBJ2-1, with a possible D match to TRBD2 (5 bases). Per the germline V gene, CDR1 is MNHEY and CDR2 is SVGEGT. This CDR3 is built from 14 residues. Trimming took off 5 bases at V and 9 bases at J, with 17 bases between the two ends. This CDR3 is CASSHPGIVGEQFF. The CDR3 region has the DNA TGTGCCAGCAGTCACCCCGGGATAGTGGGTGAGCAGTTCTTC.

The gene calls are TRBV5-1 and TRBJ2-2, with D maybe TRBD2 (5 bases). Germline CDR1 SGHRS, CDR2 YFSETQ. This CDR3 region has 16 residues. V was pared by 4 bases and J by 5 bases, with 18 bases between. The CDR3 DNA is TGCGCCAGCAGCCCGGGAAGGCAGGTTAGGACCGGGGAGCTGTTTTTT. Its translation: CASSPGRQVRTGELFF.

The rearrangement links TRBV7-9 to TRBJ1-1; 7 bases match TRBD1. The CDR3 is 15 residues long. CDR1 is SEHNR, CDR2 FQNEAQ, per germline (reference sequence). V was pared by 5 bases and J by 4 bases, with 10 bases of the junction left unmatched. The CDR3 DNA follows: TGTGCCAGCAGCCGATCTGACAGGGAGAGCACTGAAGCTTTCTTT. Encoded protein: CASSRSDRESTEAFF.

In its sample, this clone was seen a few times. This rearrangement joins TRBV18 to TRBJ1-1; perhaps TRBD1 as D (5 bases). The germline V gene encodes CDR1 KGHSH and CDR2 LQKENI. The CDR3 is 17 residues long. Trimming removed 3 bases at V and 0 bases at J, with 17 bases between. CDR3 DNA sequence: TGTGCCAGCTCACCTACCGCGACAGCAAACATGAACACTGAAGCTTTCTTT. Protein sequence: CASSPTATANMNTEAFF.

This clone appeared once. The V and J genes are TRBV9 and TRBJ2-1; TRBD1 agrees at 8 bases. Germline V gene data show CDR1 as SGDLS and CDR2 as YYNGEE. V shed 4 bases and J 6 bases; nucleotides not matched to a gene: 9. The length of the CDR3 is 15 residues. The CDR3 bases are TGTGCCAGCAGCCCCCCGCCGGACAGGGTCAATGAGCAGTTCTTC. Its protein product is CASSPPPDRVNEQFF.

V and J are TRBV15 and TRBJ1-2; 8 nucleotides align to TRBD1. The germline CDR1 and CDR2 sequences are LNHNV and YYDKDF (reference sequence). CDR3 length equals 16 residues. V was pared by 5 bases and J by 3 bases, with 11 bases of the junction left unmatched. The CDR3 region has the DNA TGTGCCACCAGCGCCCGCGACACAGGGGGGTACTATGGCTACACCTTC. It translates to CATSARDTGGYYGYTF.

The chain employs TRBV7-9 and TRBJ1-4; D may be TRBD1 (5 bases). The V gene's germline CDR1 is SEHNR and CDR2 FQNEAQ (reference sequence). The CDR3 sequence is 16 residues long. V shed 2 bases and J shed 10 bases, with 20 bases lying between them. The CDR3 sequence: CASSLSGDLKGGKLFF. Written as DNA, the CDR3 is TGTGCCAGCAGCTTATCCGGGGACCTAAAGGGAGGAAAACTGTTTTTT.

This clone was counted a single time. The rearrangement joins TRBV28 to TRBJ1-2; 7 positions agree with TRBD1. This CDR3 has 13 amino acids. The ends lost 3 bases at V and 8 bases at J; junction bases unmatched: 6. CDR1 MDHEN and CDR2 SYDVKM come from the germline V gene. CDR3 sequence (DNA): TGTGCCAGCAGTTTCCTCCAGGGGGTAGGCTACACCTTC. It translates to CASSFLQGVGYTF.

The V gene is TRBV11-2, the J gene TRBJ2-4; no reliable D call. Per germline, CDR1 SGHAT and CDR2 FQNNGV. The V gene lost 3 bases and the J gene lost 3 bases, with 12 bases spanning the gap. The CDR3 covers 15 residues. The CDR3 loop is CASSFTSLHKNIQYF. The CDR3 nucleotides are TGTGCCAGCAGCTTTACGAGTTTGCACAAAAACATTCAGTACTTC.

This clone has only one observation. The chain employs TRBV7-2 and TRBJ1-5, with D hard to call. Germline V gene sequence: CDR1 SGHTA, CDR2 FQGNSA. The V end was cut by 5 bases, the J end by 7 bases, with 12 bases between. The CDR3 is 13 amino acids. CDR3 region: CASSPDNIQPQHF. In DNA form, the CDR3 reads TGTGCCAGCAGCCCTGACAATATCCAGCCCCAGCATTTT.

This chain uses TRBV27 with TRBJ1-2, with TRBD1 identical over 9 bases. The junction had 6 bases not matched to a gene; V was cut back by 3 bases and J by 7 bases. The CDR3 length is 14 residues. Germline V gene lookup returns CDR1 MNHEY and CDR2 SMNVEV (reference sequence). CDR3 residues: CASSLWGQGSGYTF. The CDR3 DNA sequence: TGTGCCAGCAGTTTGTGGGGACAGGGCTCTGGCTACACCTTC.

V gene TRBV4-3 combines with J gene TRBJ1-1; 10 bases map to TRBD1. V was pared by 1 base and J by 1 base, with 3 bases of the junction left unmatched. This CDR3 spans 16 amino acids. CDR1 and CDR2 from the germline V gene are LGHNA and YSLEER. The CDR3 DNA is TGCGCCAGCAGCCAAGGACAGGGGGCGGGGAACACTGAAGCTTTCTTT. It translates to CASSQGQGAGNTEAFF.

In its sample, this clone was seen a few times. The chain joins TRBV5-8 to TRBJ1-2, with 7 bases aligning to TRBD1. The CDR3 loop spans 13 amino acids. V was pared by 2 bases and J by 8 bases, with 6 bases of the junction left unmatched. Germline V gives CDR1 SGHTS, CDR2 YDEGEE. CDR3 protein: CASSFGQGEGYTF. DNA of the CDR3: TGTGCCAGCAGCTTCGGGCAGGGGGAAGGCTACACCTTC.

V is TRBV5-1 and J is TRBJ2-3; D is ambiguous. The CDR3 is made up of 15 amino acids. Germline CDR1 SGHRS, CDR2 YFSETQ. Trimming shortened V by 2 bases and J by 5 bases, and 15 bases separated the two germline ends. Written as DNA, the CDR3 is TGCGCCAGCAGCTTCACTACCGCGAGCGAAGATACGCAGTATTTT. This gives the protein CASSFTTASEDTQYF.

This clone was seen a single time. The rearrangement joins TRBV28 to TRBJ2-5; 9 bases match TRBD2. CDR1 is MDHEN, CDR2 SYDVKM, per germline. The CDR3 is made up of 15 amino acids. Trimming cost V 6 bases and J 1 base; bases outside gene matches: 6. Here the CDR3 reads CASSPAGGVQETQYF. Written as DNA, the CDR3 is TGTGCCAGCAGCCCAGCGGGAGGAGTCCAAGAGACCCAGTACTTC. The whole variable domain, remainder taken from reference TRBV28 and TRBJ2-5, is DVKVTQSSRYLVKRTGEKVFLECVQDMDHENMFWYRQDPGLGLRLIYFSYDVKMKEKGDIPEGYSVSREKKERFSLILESASTNQTSMYLCASSPAGGVQETQYFGPGTRLLVL.